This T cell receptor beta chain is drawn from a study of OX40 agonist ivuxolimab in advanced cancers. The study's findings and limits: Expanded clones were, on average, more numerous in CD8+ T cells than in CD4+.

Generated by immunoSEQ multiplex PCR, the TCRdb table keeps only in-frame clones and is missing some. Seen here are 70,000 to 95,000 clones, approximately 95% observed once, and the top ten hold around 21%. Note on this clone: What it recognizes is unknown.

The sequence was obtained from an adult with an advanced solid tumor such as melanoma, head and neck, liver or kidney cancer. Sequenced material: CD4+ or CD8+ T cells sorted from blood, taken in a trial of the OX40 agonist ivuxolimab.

This CDR3 is CASSQTNEQFF. In nucleotides, the CDR3 is TGCGCCAGCAGCCAAACGAATGAGCAGTTCTTC. The rearrangement uses TRBV4-1 and TRBJ2-1; no firm D call. Germline V CDR1 and CDR2: MGHRA, YSYEKL. The V end lost 2 bases, the J end lost 7 bases, and 3 bases lay between the germline ends. This CDR3 is built from 11 residues.